These 16 T cell receptor beta chains were all obtained from the same sample, sequenced in a study of regulatory T cells in long-lasting Graves disease. Construction of the TCR beta libraries employed iRepertoire HTBI primers in conjunction with Arm-PCR of CDR3 regions. TCRdb re-called the multiplex PCR reads with MiXCR, one entry per CDR3 protein. Counted here are roughly 520,000 distinct CDR3 sequences, around 12% occurring once; the ten biggest clones make up 7.5% to 9%. The time point here: newly diagnosed GD, antithyroid drugs for less than 3 months. RNA isolated from PBMCs was used to make the TCR library. This same sample was also part of a study on T cells in Graves' hyperthyroidism and ophthalmopathy.

Sequenced here: peripheral blood mononuclear cells (PBMCs), sampled at new diagnosis, from a patient treated with antithyroid drugs. Receptors originate from a woman aged 25 to 39 with Graves disease.

This clonotype was observed a few times. A read error is likely, as this CDR3 ends without the conserved phenylalanine or tryptophan. This sequence joins TRBV4-1 and TRBJ1-1, with unresolved D. Trimming left V 1 base short and J 0 bases short, with 15 bases between. This CDR3 spans 17 amino acids. Looked up from germline, CDR1 is MGHRA and CDR2 is YSYEKL. The CDR3 DNA sequence: TGCGCCAGCAGCCAAGGGCCTCGGACTCGGTTGAACACTGAAGCTTTCCTT. It is translated as CASSQGPRTRLNTEAFL.

This clonotype was counted many times. The J gene is TRBJ1-1, the V gene TRBV19; D is perhaps TRBD1 (5 bases). V was clipped by 1 base and J by 7 bases, with 13 bases between them. The CDR3 covers 14 residues. Germline loops: CDR1 LNHDA, CDR2 SQIVND (reference sequence). The CDR3 region has the DNA TGTGCCAGTAGTATAGGGAGACAGCTCCGTGAAGCTTTCTTT. This gives the protein CASSIGRQLREAFF. The variable domain in full, with the rest retrieved from reference TRBV19 and TRBJ1-1, is DGGITQSPKYLFRKEGQNVTLSCEQNLNHDAMYWYRQDPGQGLRLIYYSQIVNDFQKGDIAEGYSVSREKKESFPLTVTSAQKNPTAFYLCASSIGRQLREAFFGQGTRLTVV.

In its sample, this clonotype was seen many times. The chain carries TRBV7-2 and TRBJ1-1; D is uncertain. CDR1 and CDR2 from the germline V gene are SGHTA and FQGNSA. The CDR3 contains 13 residues. The ends were cut back, 3 bases at V and 1 base at J, with 6 bases in the middle. The CDR3 reads CASSLTRNTEAFF. The CDR3 DNA reads TGTGCCAGCAGCTTGACCAGGAACACTGAAGCTTTCTTT.

The chain combines TRBV2 with TRBJ2-1; 11 bases align to TRBD2. Germline V CDR1 and CDR2: SNHLY, FYNNEI. CDR3 length: 16 residues. V gave up 2 bases and J gave up 3 bases; unmatched junction bases: 3. The CDR3 protein is CASSETGTSGYNEQFF. The CDR3 bases are TGTGCCAGCAGTGAAACCGGGACTAGCGGCTACAATGAGCAGTTCTTC.

The table lists this clonotype with many counts. The gene calls are TRBV7-9 and TRBJ1-2; TRBD1 matches 7 bases. This CDR3 has 14 residues. The ends lost 3 bases at V and 5 bases at J; junction bases unmatched: 6. CDR1 is SEHNR and CDR2 is FQNEAQ in the germline V gene (reference sequence). CDR3 sequence reads: CASSFSGTEYGYTF. The CDR3 coding sequence is TGTGCCAGCAGCTTCTCCGGGACAGAATATGGCTACACCTTC.

This clonotype was seen a few times. In nucleotides, the CDR3 is TGTGCCAGCAGCCAGGGCGACAGCTATAATTCACCCCTCCACTTT. Protein: CASSQGDSYNSPLHF. The chain is built from TRBV5-4 and TRBJ1-6, with D maybe TRBD1 (5 bases). The V end lost 4 bases, the J end lost 3 bases, and 11 bases lay between the germline ends. There are 15 residues in the CDR3. Germline values: CDR1 SGHNT, CDR2 YYREEE (reference sequence).

This clonotype occurred many times. The chain uses TRBV28 and TRBJ2-1, with D unresolved. V lost 3 bases, J lost 8 bases, and 14 bases lay in between. CDR1 is MDHEN and CDR2 is SYDVKM in the germline V gene. This CDR3 is 14 amino acids long. The CDR3, as DNA: TGTGCCAGCAGTTTGCCCCCGGTTCGGGATGAGCAGTTCTTC. It is translated as CASSLPPVRDEQFF.

The chain employs TRBV15 and TRBJ2-1, with TRBD2 identical over 7 bases. CDR1 and CDR2 from the germline V gene are LNHNV and YYDKDF (reference sequence). The CDR3 is 16 amino acids. Trimming took 2 bases from V and 4 from J; bases not matched to a gene: 8. In DNA form, the CDR3 reads TGTGCCACCAGCAGACGTGGACTAGGGGTTTACAATGAGCAGTTCTTC. This encodes CATSRRGLGVYNEQFF.

In DNA form, the CDR3 reads TGTGCCAGCAGCCCATTTCTCAATAGTGTGGGGGAGACCCAGTACTTC. This encodes CASSPFLNSVGETQYF. J is TRBJ2-5 and V is TRBV9; D is unresolved. The V end lost 4 bases, the J end lost 5 bases, and 21 bases lay between the germline ends. The CDR3 contains 16 residues. From germline, CDR1 is SGDLS and CDR2 YYNGEE. Full variable domain (missing parts from reference TRBV9 and TRBJ2-5): DSGVTQTPKHLITATGQRVTLRCSPRSGDLSVYWYQQSLDQGLQFLIQYYNGEERAKGNILERFSAQQFPDLHSELNLSSLELGDSALYFCASSPFLNSVGETQYFGPGTRLLVL.

This clonotype was recorded only once. The chain combines TRBV6-1 with TRBJ2-3, with D possibly matching TRBD2 (7 bases). Germline V gene sequence: CDR1 MNHNS, CDR2 SASEGT. This CDR3 comprises 14 residues. V lost 6 bases and J 6 bases, leaving 16 bases between the germline ends. The DNA of the CDR3 is TGTGCCAGCAGGGGACTACAGGGTTGGGATACGCAGTATTTT. It encodes CASRGLQGWDTQYF.

This clonotype has more than one count but fewer than ten. J is TRBJ2-7 and V is TRBV5-1, with D possibly TRBD1 on 6 matching bases. Trimming shortened V by 3 bases and J by 0 bases, and 16 bases separated the two germline ends. Germline CDR1 SGHRS, CDR2 YFSETQ. CDR3 length: 16 residues. The CDR3 sequence is CASSSQGHRSSYEQYF. The CDR3 DNA is TGCGCCAGCAGCTCCCAGGGACACCGGAGCTCCTACGAGCAGTACTTC.

This clonotype came up a few times. The genes are TRBV4-1 and TRBJ2-1; 9 bases line up with TRBD2. This CDR3 is 18 amino acids long. V was pared by 3 bases and J by 5 bases, with 14 bases of the junction left unmatched. Germline V gives CDR1 MGHRA, CDR2 YSYEKL. The CDR3 DNA follows: TGCGCCAGCAGCCAGAGACCTAGCGGGATTACCAAGGACAATGAGCAGTTCTTC. Encoded protein: CASSQRPSGITKDNEQFF.

This chain connects TRBV30 to TRBJ2-3, with no clear D. The CDR3 consists of 14 residues. V lost 0 bases and J lost 2, with 9 bases in between. CDR1 is GTSNPN, CDR2 SVGIG, per germline (reference sequence). The CDR3 loop is CAWSVTANTDTQYF. The CDR3 coding sequence is TGTGCCTGGAGTGTAACCGCCAACACAGATACGCAGTATTTT.

This clonotype was detected a few times. Here the CDR3 reads CASSQRRPILPLRQGSYEQYF. The CDR3 DNA sequence: TGTGCCAGCAGCCAAAGAAGACCAATACTCCCTCTCCGACAGGGCTCCTACGAGCAGTACTTC. The chain uses TRBV3-1 and TRBJ2-7; 7 bases align to TRBD1. Germline CDR1 reads LGHDT; CDR2 reads YNNKEL (reference sequence). Trimming cost V 2 bases and J 0 bases; bases outside gene matches: 22. This CDR3 spans 21 amino acids.

This sequence joins TRBV5-8 and TRBJ2-3; TRBD1 matches 9 bases. J lost 6 bases, V lost 0 bases, and 17 bases had no gene match. From germline, CDR1 is SGHTS and CDR2 YDEGEE. The CDR3 runs 19 residues. The CDR3 here is CASSLVFGTGNLQWDTQYF. CDR3 nucleotide sequence: TGTGCCAGCAGCTTGGTTTTCGGGACAGGGAATTTGCAGTGGGATACGCAGTATTTT.

This clonotype came up many times. The chain joins TRBV6-1 to TRBJ1-1; no firm D call. CDR1 MNHNS and CDR2 SASEGT come from the germline V gene. CDR3 length: 13 residues. Trimming cost V 3 bases and J 10 bases, with 15 bases left between them. CDR3 bases: TGTGCCAGCAGTGACGGAAGGGCACGGGGAGCTTTCTTT. Protein sequence: CASSDGRARGAFF.